This T cell receptor beta chain comes out of a study of blood T cells in healthy people across ages. CDR3 length: 16 residues. Germline V gene lookup returns CDR1 DFQATT and CDR2 SNEGSKA (reference sequence). Study-wide findings and caveats: A strong correlation between TCR beta diversity and naive T cell percentage was seen. Leaving the PBMCs unsorted stopped any conclusive comparison of naive versus antigen-experienced cells.

About this clonotype itself: The antigen is not known.

Primers used in a second PCR of roughly 6 to 11 cycles were a sample-barcoded 5' primer and a J-beta primer mix. TCRdb independently ran MiXCR on the 5' RACE reads; one entry per CDR3 protein. The sample records under 1,100,000 distinct CDR3 sequences, approximately 25% being singletons. Caucasian individuals from Russia who were healthy and aged 6 to 90 acted as donors. Per-sample PBMC isolation yielded at least 7 million cells. These data were likewise used in another study, on T cells of mothers and their children.

The sequence derives from a girl aged 2 to 9 in good health. This chain connects TRBV20-1 to TRBJ2-5; TRBD2 aligns across 8 bases. Gene TRBJ2-7 matches the end of the DNA better, so the J call may be wrong. The sample taken for sequencing was blood. The DNA for the CDR3 is TGCAGTGCTAGGGGTCCAGCGGGAGTGAGGACCTACGAGCAGTACTTC. This encodes CSARGPAGVRTYEQYF.